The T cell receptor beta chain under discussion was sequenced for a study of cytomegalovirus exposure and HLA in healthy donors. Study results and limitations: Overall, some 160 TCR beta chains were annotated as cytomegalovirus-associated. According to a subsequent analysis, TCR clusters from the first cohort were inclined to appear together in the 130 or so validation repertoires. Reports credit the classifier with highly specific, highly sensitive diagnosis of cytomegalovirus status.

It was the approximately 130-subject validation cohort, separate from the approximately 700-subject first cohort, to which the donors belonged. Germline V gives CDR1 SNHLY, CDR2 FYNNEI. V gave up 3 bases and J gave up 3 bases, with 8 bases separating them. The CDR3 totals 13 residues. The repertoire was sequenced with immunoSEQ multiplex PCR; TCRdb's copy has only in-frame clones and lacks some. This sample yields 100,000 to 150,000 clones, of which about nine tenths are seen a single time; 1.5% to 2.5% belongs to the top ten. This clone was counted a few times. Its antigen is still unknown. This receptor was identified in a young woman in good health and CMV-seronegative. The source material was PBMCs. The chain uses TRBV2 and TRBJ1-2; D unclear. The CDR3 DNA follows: TGTGCCAGCAGTGAGGGCAGAGACTATGGCTACACCTTC. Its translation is CASSEGRDYGYTF.